This TCR beta chain derives from a study of blood T cells in healthy people across ages. This clonotype has only a few counts. PCR was performed a second time for about 6 to 12 cycles using a sample-barcoded 5' primer and a J-beta primer mix. TCRdb reprocessed the 5' RACE reads with MiXCR, giving one entry per CDR3 protein. The sample contains about 1 million distinct CDR3 sequences, 35% to 55% of which appear only once. The V segment lost 3 bases and the J segment 1 base; nucleotides outside the gene matches: 5. CDR1 is LGHNA and CDR2 is YNFKEQ in the germline V gene. The CDR3 consists of 15 residues.

The sample comprised blood. The receptor comes from a woman in her sixties in good health. The V call is TRBV4-2, the J call TRBJ2-7; TRBD1 agrees at 8 bases. DNA of the CDR3: TGTGCCAGCAGCCACCGGACAGGGCCATCCTACGAGCAGTACTTC. Its protein is CASSHRTGPSYEQYF.